Listed here are 18 T cell receptor beta chains from one sample, sequenced in a study of lymphopenia after photon versus proton radiotherapy. Assay used: immunoSEQ multiplex PCR; TCRdb lists only in-frame clones, some missing. The profile shows under 70,000 clones, around 90% of them singletons. The sample here was peripheral blood, taken from a patient treated with photon-based radiotherapy. The receptors stem from a woman in her forties with cholangiocarcinoma.

This clone was counted a single time. The chain links TRBV7-2 to TRBJ1-5; D gene ambiguous. Deletions cut 5 bases from V and 2 bases from J, with 13 bases between. The CDR3 is made up of 15 amino acids. Germline-derived CDR1 and CDR2 are SGHTA and FQGNSA. The CDR3 spells CASSLSGWGNQPQHF. For the CDR3, the DNA is TGTGCCAGCAGCCTATCGGGGTGGGGCAATCAGCCCCAGCATTTT.

V is TRBV5-5 and J is TRBJ1-4; TRBD1 aligns across 9 bases. J gave up 5 bases and V 1 base, and 6 bases lay outside the gene matches. The CDR3 is 16 residues long. Germline CDR1 and CDR2: SGHKS and YYEKEE (reference sequence). CDR3 nucleotide sequence: TGTGCCAGCAGCTTGCAGTACGGACAGGGGAATGAAAAACTGTTTTTT. Amino acid sequence: CASSLQYGQGNEKLFF.

V gene TRBV9 combines with J gene TRBJ1-6, with TRBD1 identical over 9 bases. Germline V gives CDR1 SGDLS, CDR2 YYNGEE. V shed 3 bases and J 8 bases; nucleotides not matched to a gene: 6. The CDR3 is made up of 15 amino acids. CDR3 loop: CASSDATGGDSPLHF. CDR3 bases: TGTGCCAGCAGCGACGCAACAGGGGGCGATTCACCCCTCCACTTT. The complete variable domain, with remaining parts taken from reference TRBV9 and TRBJ1-6, reads DSGVTQTPKHLITATGQRVTLRCSPRSGDLSVYWYQQSLDQGLQFLIQYYNGEERAKGNILERFSAQQFPDLHSELNLSSLELGDSALYFCASSDATGGDSPLHFGNGTRLTVT.

The V gene is TRBV11-1, the J gene TRBJ2-7; D is possibly TRBD1 (6 bases). V gave up 4 bases and J gave up 6 bases, with 16 bases separating them. The V gene's germline CDR1 is SGHAT and CDR2 FQDESV (reference sequence). The CDR3 consists of 14 residues. CDR3 amino acids: CASSSGPQGAEQYF. CDR3 in DNA: TGTGCCAGCAGCTCCGGGCCACAGGGTGCCGAGCAGTACTTC.

This sequence joins TRBV27 and TRBJ2-7; 8 bases line up with TRBD2. Germline V gene sequence: CDR1 MNHEY, CDR2 SMNVEV (reference sequence). This CDR3 spans 16 amino acids. Trimming cost V 7 bases and J 4 bases; bases outside gene matches: 15. CDR3 nucleotide sequence: TGTGCCAGCAAAGACCGGGGGGGAATAGGTCCGTACGAGCAGTACTTC. Translated, it gives CASKDRGGIGPYEQYF.

The rearrangement joins TRBV7-2 to TRBJ1-5; D is unclear. CDR3 length: 14 residues. Trimming removed 2 bases at V and 3 bases at J, with 8 bases between. CDR1 is SGHTA, CDR2 FQGNSA, per germline. The CDR3 DNA reads as TGTGCCAGCAGCTTAAAAAGTTACAATCAGCCCCAGCATTTT. This encodes CASSLKSYNQPQHF.

The chain combines TRBV30 with TRBJ1-3; a possible D gene is TRBD1 (5 bases). Germline V gene lookup returns CDR1 GTSNPN and CDR2 SVGIG (reference sequence). CDR3 size: 12 residues. The germline V and J ends were trimmed by 5 bases and 9 bases, with 14 bases remaining between them. CDR3 in DNA: TGTGCCTGGTCCAGGGAGGTCGGCACCATATATTTT. Translated, it gives CAWSREVGTIYF.

This chain connects TRBV4-1 to TRBJ2-1; 10 bases map to TRBD1. Germline V gene data show CDR1 as MGHRA and CDR2 as YSYEKL. V was pared by 0 bases and J by 3 bases, with 8 bases of the junction left unmatched. This CDR3 is 18 amino acids long. This CDR3 reads CASSQDQDRGIFYNEQFF. CDR3 in DNA: TGCGCCAGCAGCCAAGATCAGGACAGGGGGATTTTCTACAATGAGCAGTTCTTC.

The chain recombines TRBV19 with TRBJ2-1; 11 bases line up with TRBD1. The CDR3 has 16 residues. Losses at the gene ends were 5 bases for V and 1 base for J; bases not matched to a gene: 4. Germline V gene data show CDR1 as LNHDA and CDR2 as SQIVND (reference sequence). The CDR3 region has the DNA TGTGCCAGTAGTCTCCGGGACAGGGGGTCCTACAATGAGCAGTTCTTC. Its translation: CASSLRDRGSYNEQFF.

This sequence joins TRBV11-2 and TRBJ2-1; 8 positions agree with TRBD1. Germline V gene sequence: CDR1 SGHAT, CDR2 FQNNGV. V was pared by 4 bases and J by 9 bases, with 11 bases of the junction left unmatched. The CDR3 spans 15 residues. The CDR3 sequence: CASSSGRTGFSEQFF. For the CDR3, the DNA is TGTGCCAGCAGCTCCGGACGGACAGGGTTTAGTGAGCAGTTCTTC.

V is TRBV11-3 and J is TRBJ2-7; 7 nucleotides align to TRBD1. The V gene's germline CDR1 is SGHNT and CDR2 YENEEA. The length of the CDR3 is 13 residues. Trimming removed 5 bases from V and 0 bases from J; junction bases left unmatched: 1. The CDR3 coding sequence is TGTGCCAGCAGCCGGGACAGCTCCTACGAGCAGTACTTC. This sequence encodes CASSRDSSYEQYF. The entire variable domain, with the rest obtained from reference TRBV11-3 and TRBJ2-7, is as follows: EAGVVQSPRYKIIEKKQPVAFWCNPISGHNTLYWYLQNLGQGPELLIRYENEEAVDDSQLPKDRFSAERLKGVDSTLKIQPAELGDSAVYLCASSRDSSYEQYFGPGTRLTVT.

The chain carries TRBV5-4 and TRBJ1-1; a weak D match, TRBD1 (6 bases). The CDR3 totals 15 residues. Germline V gives CDR1 SGHNT, CDR2 YYREEE (reference sequence). The V end lost 3 bases, the J end lost 3 bases, and 15 bases lay between the germline ends. DNA of the CDR3: TGTGCCAGCAGCTACCAAAATACAGGGCACACTGAAGCTTTCTTT. Translation gives CASSYQNTGHTEAFF.

The chain links TRBV28 to TRBJ1-1; a possible D gene is TRBD1 (5 bases). The CDR3 consists of 15 residues. V was trimmed by 5 bases and J by 4 bases, leaving 17 bases between them. Germline CDR1 is MDHEN and CDR2 is SYDVKM. CDR3 in DNA: TGTGCCAGCAGTGGGGCTGCGGGGGGAAGCACTGAAGCTTTCTTT. This gives the protein CASSGAAGGSTEAFF.

The CDR3 loop reads CAWITVQYGYTF. CDR3 nucleotides: TGTGCCTGGATAACCGTTCAGTATGGCTACACCTTC. The chain recombines TRBV30 with TRBJ1-2; D not certain. The V and J ends lost 4 bases and 5 bases respectively, with 11 bases between them. Germline CDR1 and CDR2: GTSNPN and SVGIG (reference sequence). CDR3 length equals 12 residues.

Concerning this clone itself: The same CDR3 is also encoded by other DNA sequences in this sample. The chain combines TRBV28 with TRBJ2-3; 8 bases map to TRBD2. V shed 4 bases, J shed 2 bases, and the junction held 5 bases outside the gene matches. Germline CDR1 is MDHEN and CDR2 is SYDVKM. This CDR3 region has 15 residues. The CDR3 nucleotides read TGTGCCAGCAGTTCGGGGGGGACTAACACAGATACGCAGTATTTT. This encodes CASSSGGTNTDTQYF.

The chain recombines TRBV5-1 with TRBJ2-5, with 9 bases that match TRBD2. CDR3 length equals 17 residues. V was pared by 1 base and J by 5 bases, with 12 bases of the junction left unmatched. The germline CDR1 and CDR2 sequences are SGHRS and YFSETQ. The CDR3 DNA follows: TGCGCCAGCAGCTTGTATGGCGGGAGGGCCGTTACCGAGACCCAGTACTTC. This translates into CASSLYGGRAVTETQYF.

The rearrangement links TRBV11-3 to TRBJ1-5; 9 bases map to TRBD1. V lost 3 bases to trimming and J lost 6 bases; unmatched junction nucleotides: 6. The CDR3 is made up of 15 amino acids. The V gene's germline CDR1 is SGHNT and CDR2 YENEEA. The CDR3 loop reads CASSFRDRGCQPQHF. The DNA of the CDR3 is TGTGCCAGCAGCTTTAGAGACAGGGGGTGTCAGCCCCAGCATTTT.

The V and J genes are TRBV6-6 and TRBJ1-1; D gene ambiguous. The CDR3 totals 13 residues. Trimming cost V 2 bases and J 13 bases, with 17 bases left between them. Per germline, CDR1 MNHNY and CDR2 SVGAGI (reference sequence). The CDR3 DNA sequence: TGTGCCAGCAGTTACCCGTCCGGGTCCCTCGGTTTCTTT. Amino acids: CASSYPSGSLGFF.